Presented here are 11 T cell receptor beta chains from one specimen sequenced in a study of Graves' ophthalmopathy and Graves' hyperthyroidism. Scientists amplified the TCR beta CDR3 regions from RNA transcripts. The library came from an HTBI-primed first-round RT-PCR and a second-round multiplex PCR. In TCRdb, the multiplex PCR reads were re-called with MiXCR into one record per CDR3 protein. Here the sample spans 900,000 to 1,200,000 distinct CDR3 sequences, about 36% being singletons. The sequencing input was peripheral blood or thyroid tissue (not recorded which). The receptors stem from an adult man with Graves' hyperthyroidism.

There are many counts of this clonotype. This sequence joins TRBV4-1 and TRBJ1-6, with 7 nucleotides matching TRBD1. This CDR3 contains 15 residues. V was pared by 3 bases and J by 6 bases, with 5 bases of the junction left unmatched. The germline CDR1 and CDR2 sequences are MGHRA and YSYEKL. The CDR3 reads CASSQAGTVNSPLHF. The CDR3 region has the DNA TGCGCCAGCAGCCAGGCCGGGACAGTTAATTCACCCCTCCACTTT.

This clonotype was observed at least ten times. The chain couples TRBV14 to TRBJ2-7; TRBD1 aligns across 8 bases. Germline loops: CDR1 SGHDN, CDR2 FVKESK. The length of the CDR3 is 18 residues. Trimming took 4 bases from V and 4 from J; bases not matched to a gene: 18. CDR3 DNA: TGTGCCAGCAGCCGATCGACAGGGGAACTGTCGGAAGTGTACGAGCAGTACTTC. Translating gives CASSRSTGELSEVYEQYF.

This clonotype was picked up many times. This chain links TRBV4-2 with TRBJ2-7, with TRBD1 as a possible D gene (6 bases). The V end was cut by 0 bases, the J end by 3 bases, with 15 bases between. The CDR3 consists of 16 residues. CDR1 is LGHNA and CDR2 is YNFKEQ in the germline V gene. DNA of the CDR3: TGTGCCAGCAGCCAAGATGGGGCAGGGGCCATCTACGAGCAGTACTTC. Its protein is CASSQDGAGAIYEQYF.

This clonotype was recorded at least ten times. V is TRBV7-9 and J is TRBJ2-7, with TRBD2 matching 14 bases. V dropped 5 bases and J dropped 9; count of bases not matched to a gene: 6. CDR1 and CDR2 (germline): SEHNR, FQNEAQ (reference sequence). This CDR3 comprises 14 residues. The DNA for the CDR3 is TGTGCCAGCAGCCCGGGACTAGCGGGAGAGGGGCAGTACTTC. This sequence encodes CASSPGLAGEGQYF.

The genes are TRBV2 and TRBJ1-1; D may be TRBD1 (6 bases). CDR1 and CDR2 from the germline V gene are SNHLY and FYNNEI. Between the trimmed V and J ends, which lost 7 bases and 4 bases, there was a span of 13 bases. The CDR3 is 13 amino acids. As DNA, the CDR3 is TGTGCCAGCAACAGGGTGGGCGGCACTGAAGCTTTCTTT. Translated: CASNRVGGTEAFF.

The V gene is TRBV7-2, the J gene TRBJ2-7; the D gene is possibly TRBD2 (5 bases). CDR3 length equals 13 residues. From germline, CDR1 is SGHTA and CDR2 FQGNSA. Trimming took off 5 bases at V and 5 bases at J, with 13 bases between the two ends. CDR3 nucleotides: TGTGCCAGCAGCCAGCAGCCGCGGGACGAGCAGTACTTC. Encoded protein: CASSQQPRDEQYF.

This clonotype was seen repeatedly, ten times or more. This chain uses TRBV2 with TRBJ1-5, with 9 bases lining up with TRBD1. Germline trimming cut 8 bases from V and 0 bases from J; bases unmatched to any gene: 11. Germline V gene lookup returns CDR1 SNHLY and CDR2 FYNNEI. The CDR3 totals 17 residues. This CDR3 is CASSGTGRSFSNQPQHF. The CDR3 region has the DNA TGTGCCAGCTCGGGGACAGGGAGGTCATTTAGCAATCAGCCCCAGCATTTT.

The chain has TRBV7-9 and TRBJ2-7, with 10 bases identical to TRBD2. The CDR3 covers 17 residues. With 2 bases clipped from V and 1 base from J, the junction kept 8 bases outside the gene matches. CDR1 is SEHNR and CDR2 is FQNEAQ in the germline V gene (reference sequence). The DNA for the CDR3 is TGTGCCAGCAGCTTATCATACGGGACTAGCGAATCCTACGAGCAGTACTTC. This codes for CASSLSYGTSESYEQYF.

CDR3 amino acids: CASSLLGGPNTEAFF. The CDR3 bases are TGTGCCAGCAGTTTATTGGGGGGACCGAACACTGAAGCTTTCTTT. V usage is TRBV12-3 or TRBV12-4 and J usage is TRBJ1-1; TRBD1 might be the D (5 bases). The CDR3 totals 15 residues. V was clipped by 2 bases and J by 1 base, with 11 bases between them.

The chain uses TRBV6-1 and TRBJ1-1; D ambiguous. V dropped 7 bases and J dropped 6 bases, with 15 bases sitting between them. CDR3 size: 13 residues. The germline CDR1 and CDR2 sequences are MNHNS and SASEGT. The CDR3 here is CASIISLPAEAFF. The CDR3 bases are TGTGCCAGCATAATCTCTCTCCCAGCTGAAGCTTTCTTT.

As regards this clonotype: This sequence may be a read error, since a much larger clone differs from it by one base. The CDR3 loop is CVSSLAVASVSPLHF. The CDR3 DNA sequence: TGTGTCAGCAGCTTAGCTGTGGCATCAGTTTCACCCCTCCACTTT. This chain connects TRBV7-2 to TRBJ1-6; D is undetermined. CDR1 and CDR2 (germline): SGHTA, FQGNSA. The CDR3 loop spans 15 amino acids.